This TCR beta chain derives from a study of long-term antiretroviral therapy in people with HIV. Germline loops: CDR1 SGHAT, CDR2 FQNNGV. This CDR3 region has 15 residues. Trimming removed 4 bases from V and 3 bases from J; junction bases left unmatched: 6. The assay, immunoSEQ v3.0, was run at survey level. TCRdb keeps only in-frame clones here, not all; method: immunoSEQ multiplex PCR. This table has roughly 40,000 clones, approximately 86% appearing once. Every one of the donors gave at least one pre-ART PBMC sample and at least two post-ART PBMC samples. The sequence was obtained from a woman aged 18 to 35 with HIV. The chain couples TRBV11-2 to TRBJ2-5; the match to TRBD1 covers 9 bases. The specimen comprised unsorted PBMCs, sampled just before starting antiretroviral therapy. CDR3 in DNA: TGTGCCAGCAGCTCTCGGACAGGGGAGAAAGAGACCCAGTACTTC. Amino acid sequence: CASSSRTGEKETQYF. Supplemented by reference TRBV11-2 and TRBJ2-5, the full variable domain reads EAGVAQSPRYKIIEKRQSVAFWCNPISGHATLYWYQQILGQGPKLLIQFQNNGVVDDSQLPKDRFSAERLKGVDSTLKIQPAKLEDSAVYLCASSSRTGEKETQYFGPGTRLLVL.